This TCR beta chain stems from a study of radiotherapy plus CTLA-4 blockade in lung cancer. Sequencing used immunoSEQ multiplex PCR; TCRdb keeps in-frame clones, though not all of them. The sample lists some 98,000 clones; approximately 78% were seen once. This sequence originates from a human donor with non-small cell lung cancer who had a partial response to radiotherapy plus ipilimumab. Material: peripheral blood, obtained from a patient treated with radiotherapy plus ipilimumab.

The CDR3 loop reads CAGTGGSSGRPNTGELFF. CDR3 DNA sequence: TGTGCCGGGACAGGGGGATCTAGCGGGAGACCGAACACCGGGGAGCTGTTTTTT. The gene calls are TRBV30 and TRBJ2-2, with D perhaps TRBD1 (11 bases). The CDR3 has 18 amino acids. The germline CDR1 and CDR2 sequences are GTSNPN and SVGIG (reference sequence). With 8 bases removed from V and 0 bases from J, the gap between germline ends came to 25 bases.